These 18 T cell receptor beta chains originate from one sample sequenced in a study of T cell responses to AZD1222 COVID-19 vaccine. Assay: immunoSEQ multiplex PCR; the TCRdb copy retains only in-frame clones and omits some. The table includes over 100,000 clones, around nine tenths detected once. The input for sequencing was peripheral blood, taken 28 days after the second dose of the MenACWY control vaccine. All receptors come from an adult who received the MenACWY meningococcal vaccine as a control.

The chain links TRBV15 to TRBJ1-1, with 7 bases fitting TRBD1. V was pared by 0 bases and J by 2 bases, with 9 bases of the junction left unmatched. From germline, CDR1 is LNHNV and CDR2 YYDKDF (reference sequence). There are 17 residues in the CDR3. For the CDR3, the DNA is TGTGCCACCAGCAGAGATGTCGGGACAGATTTAAACACTGAAGCTTTCTTT. This sequence encodes CATSRDVGTDLNTEAFF.

The V and J genes are TRBV6-5 and TRBJ1-5; D remains ambiguous. The germline V gene has CDR1 MNHEY and CDR2 SVGAGI. V shed 6 bases and J shed 2 bases, with 14 bases lying between them. The CDR3 has 15 residues. CDR3 DNA: TGTGCCAGCAGATCCAATCGACCGGGCAATCAGCCCCAGCATTTT. It is translated as CASRSNRPGNQPQHF.

The genes are TRBV18 and TRBJ2-1, with D possibly being TRBD2 (5 bases). The ends were cut back, 3 bases at V and 9 bases at J, with 18 bases in the middle. This CDR3 comprises 15 residues. Per the germline V gene, CDR1 is KGHSH and CDR2 is LQKENI. The CDR3 loop is CASSPPPGSLSEQFF. CDR3 DNA: TGTGCCAGCTCACCCCCCCCTGGGAGCCTGAGTGAGCAGTTCTTC.

The chain uses TRBV18 and TRBJ1-4, with a weak D call TRBD1 (6 bases). Trimming left V 2 bases short and J 3 bases short, with 10 bases between. CDR3 length equals 15 residues. Per the germline V gene, CDR1 is KGHSH and CDR2 is LQKENI. DNA for the CDR3: TGTGCCAGCTCACCAGGCCAGGGGCCTAATGAAAAACTGTTTTTT. Translated: CASSPGQGPNEKLFF.

The rearrangement uses TRBV7-2 and TRBJ1-2; D remains ambiguous. In germline, CDR1 is SGHTA, CDR2 FQGNSA. Between the trimmed V and J ends, which lost 1 base and 8 bases, there was a span of 17 bases. The length of the CDR3 is 15 residues. As DNA, the CDR3 is TGTGCCAGCAGCTTAGATATGGCAGGCCGACTAGGCTACACCTTC. Residues: CASSLDMAGRLGYTF.

The gene calls are TRBV6-2 or TRBV6-3 and TRBJ1-2; the match to TRBD1 covers 9 bases. The CDR3 consists of 15 residues. From germline, CDR1 is MNHEY and CDR2 SVGEGT. The trim removed 2 bases at V and 2 bases at J, leaving 3 bases unmatched. DNA for the CDR3: TGTGCCAGCAGTTACCTGGGACAGGGCAACTATGGCTACACCTTC. Translating it yields CASSYLGQGNYGYTF.

This rearrangement joins TRBV10-1 to TRBJ2-2; 8 bases are shared with TRBD1. After removal of 3 bases from V and 2 bases from J, the junction contained 8 bases not matched to a gene. The CDR3 is 17 amino acids. Germline assignment: CDR1 WNHNN and CDR2 SYGVQD (reference sequence). The CDR3 protein is CASSDPRGQDNTGELFF. The CDR3 DNA reads as TGCGCCAGCAGTGACCCCCGGGGACAGGACAACACCGGGGAGCTGTTTTTT.

V usage is TRBV7-2 and J usage is TRBJ1-2; a weak D match, TRBD1 (6 bases). Germline V CDR1 and CDR2: SGHTA, FQGNSA. Trimming shortened V by 1 base and J by 7 bases, and 13 bases separated the two germline ends. The CDR3 runs 14 residues. The CDR3 region is CASSLDAGGRGYTF. CDR3 DNA: TGTGCCAGCAGCTTAGACGCGGGGGGCCGTGGCTACACCTTC. Full variable domain (missing parts from reference TRBV7-2 and TRBJ1-2): GAGVSQSPSNKVTEKGKDVELRCDPISGHTALYWYRQSLGQGLEFLIYFQGNSAPDKSGLPSDRFSAERTGGSVSTLTIQRTQQEDSAVYLCASSLDAGGRGYTFGSGTRLTVV.

The gene calls are TRBV2 and TRBJ1-4; D unresolved. The V end lost 7 bases, the J end lost 0 bases, and 12 bases lay between the germline ends. This CDR3 has 15 amino acids. Germline CDR1 is SNHLY and CDR2 is FYNNEI. The CDR3 nucleotides are TGTGCCAGCACCCCCAGGAGGTCAACTAATGAAAAACTGTTTTTT. This encodes CASTPRRSTNEKLFF.

The rearrangement uses TRBV28 and TRBJ2-7, with TRBD1 matching over 7 bases. The V gene's germline CDR1 is MDHEN and CDR2 SYDVKM. This CDR3 spans 15 amino acids. The J segment lost 2 bases and the V segment lost 3 bases, leaving 7 bases of the junction unmatched. The CDR3: CASSFVSGTAYEQYF. CDR3 sequence (DNA): TGTGCCAGCAGTTTCGTCTCAGGGACAGCCTACGAGCAGTACTTC.

The chain uses TRBV6-1 and TRBJ2-7, with D possibly called TRBD1 or TRBD2 (5 bases each). CDR1 MNHNS and CDR2 SASEGT come from the germline V gene. V lost 2 bases and J lost 5, with 25 bases in between. The CDR3 length is 18 residues. The CDR3 region has the DNA TGTGCCAGCAGTGAATCCTCTCGGGGACCGGCAGGGACCCACGAGCAGTACTTC. Translating it yields CASSESSRGPAGTHEQYF.

V usage is TRBV7-2 and J usage is TRBJ1-6; possible D gene TRBD1, 5 bases. Germline values: CDR1 SGHTA, CDR2 FQGNSA. CDR3 length: 16 amino acids. Deletions cut 2 bases from V and 6 bases from J, with 14 bases between. The CDR3 spells CASSLQPGRTNSPLHF. DNA of the CDR3: TGTGCCAGCAGCTTACAGCCGGGACGGACTAATTCACCCCTCCACTTT. Drawing the rest from reference TRBV7-2 and TRBJ1-6, the complete variable domain is GAGVSQSPSNKVTEKGKDVELRCDPISGHTALYWYRQSLGQGLEFLIYFQGNSAPDKSGLPSDRFSAERTGGSVSTLTIQRTQQEDSAVYLCASSLQPGRTNSPLHFGNGTRLTVT.

The genes are TRBV9 and TRBJ1-1, with D possibly matching TRBD1 (5 bases). CDR1 is SGDLS and CDR2 is YYNGEE in the germline V gene. The CDR3 extends over 12 amino acids. V gave up 4 bases and J gave up 6 bases, with 10 bases separating them. CDR3 nucleotide sequence: TGTGCCAGCAGCCCCCAGGGAGCTGAAGCTTTCTTT. This codes for CASSPQGAEAFF.

The chain carries TRBV5-1 and TRBJ1-6; TRBD1 agrees at 7 bases. The CDR3 loop spans 18 amino acids. The ends lost 5 bases at V and 0 bases at J; junction bases unmatched: 11. In germline, CDR1 is SGHRS, CDR2 YFSETQ. CDR3 sequence (DNA): TGCGCCAGCAGTCCGGGACAGTCCTCGAGCTCCTATAATTCACCCCTCCACTTT. This encodes CASSPGQSSSSYNSPLHF.

This rearrangement joins TRBV5-1 to TRBJ1-1; the D gene is possibly TRBD1 (6 bases). Germline loops: CDR1 SGHRS, CDR2 YFSETQ. The CDR3 contains 16 residues. V dropped 0 bases and J dropped 10 bases, with 22 bases sitting between them. In nucleotides, the CDR3 is TGCGCCAGCAGCTTGGCCTTGGACAGTCCCAGAGAGGGAGCTTTCTTT. Translation gives CASSLALDSPREGAFF.

CDR3 DNA sequence: TGTGCCAGCAGCTACACGGGGCCCCGAGAGACCCAGTACTTC. Translation gives CASSYTGPRETQYF. V and J are TRBV7-2 and TRBJ2-5; D possibly uses TRBD1 or TRBD2 (5 bases each). V was pared by 4 bases and J by 4 bases, with 13 bases between. CDR1 is SGHTA, CDR2 FQGNSA, per germline. The CDR3 is 14 residues long.

The gene calls are TRBV11-3 and TRBJ2-1; 7 bases fit TRBD1. CDR1 SGHNT and CDR2 YENEEA come from the germline V gene. The CDR3 has 13 residues. Germline trimming cut 2 bases from V and 6 bases from J; bases unmatched to any gene: 1. The CDR3 spells CASSLHRGNEQFF. DNA for the CDR3: TGTGCCAGCAGCTTACACAGGGGCAATGAGCAGTTCTTC.

In its sample, this clone was seen a few times. This chain connects TRBV28 to TRBJ1-1; D remains unclear. Trimming left V 8 bases short and J 1 base short, with 14 bases between. The CDR3 has 14 amino acids. Germline-derived CDR1 and CDR2 are MDHEN and SYDVKM. CDR3 nucleotide sequence: TGTGCCAGCGGACTACCGGGTACGAACACTGAAGCTTTCTTT. Translating gives CASGLPGTNTEAFF.